Presented here are 8 T cell receptor beta chains from one specimen sequenced in a study of cytomegalovirus exposure and HLA in healthy donors. 13 Jbeta primers and 60 Vbeta primers were used for the PCR. Assay used: immunoSEQ multiplex PCR; TCRdb lists only in-frame clones, some missing. Of approximately 100,000 clones in the sample, roughly four fifths are singletons; the top ten hold approximately 14%. Sequences were obtained from PBMCs. The receptors shown here come from a male donor in good health and CMV-seropositive.

The chain employs TRBV18 and TRBJ2-1, with 7 nucleotides matching TRBD2. V lost 4 bases and J lost 8; bases outside the gene matches: 2. Germline CDR1 KGHSH, CDR2 LQKENI. The CDR3 is 12 amino acids. CDR3 loop: CASSRAGDEQFF. The CDR3 DNA follows: TGTGCCAGCTCACGTGCGGGGGATGAGCAGTTCTTC.

V is TRBV10-3 and J is TRBJ1-1, with D perhaps TRBD1 (6 bases). CDR1 and CDR2 from the germline V gene are ENHRY and SYGVKD. Trimming cost V 0 bases and J 1 base, with 12 bases left between them. The CDR3 contains 16 residues. CDR3 DNA sequence: TGTGCCATCAGTGAGTCCCAACAGGGTCGGAACACTGAAGCTTTCTTT. Protein: CAISESQQGRNTEAFF.

The chain has TRBV2 and TRBJ2-5, with D perhaps matching TRBD1 (6 bases). With 9 bases removed from V and 4 bases from J, the gap between germline ends came to 15 bases. Per germline, CDR1 SNHLY and CDR2 FYNNEI. The CDR3 consists of 13 residues. CDR3 DNA sequence: TGTGCCAGTGGAACAGGGAAGGGAGAGACCCAGTACTTC. This gives the protein CASGTGKGETQYF.

V is TRBV18 and J is TRBJ2-3; D uncertain. This CDR3 is 15 amino acids long. The ends were cut back, 3 bases at V and 0 bases at J, with 10 bases in the middle. Germline loops: CDR1 KGHSH, CDR2 LQKENI. The CDR3 DNA reads TGTGCCAGCTCACCGTCGGTCGTCAGCACAGATACGCAGTATTTT. Translated: CASSPSVVSTDTQYF.

V and J are TRBV19 and TRBJ2-1; D is possibly TRBD2 (5 bases). CDR1 is LNHDA, CDR2 SQIVND, per germline (reference sequence). Trimming cost V 2 bases and J 10 bases, with 9 bases left between them. This CDR3 region has 12 residues. CDR3 sequence (DNA): TGTGCCAGTAGTATAACCGGGATCGAGCAGTTCTTC. This sequence encodes CASSITGIEQFF.

This clone appeared once. The chain links TRBV4-1 to TRBJ2-7; 7 bases fit TRBD1. V dropped 0 bases and J dropped 3; count of bases not matched to a gene: 5. The CDR3 is 15 amino acids. Looked up from germline, CDR1 is MGHRA and CDR2 is YSYEKL. CDR3 amino acids: CASSQEDRDRYEQYF. In DNA, the CDR3 is TGCGCCAGCAGCCAAGAAGACAGGGACCGCTACGAGCAGTACTTC.

This clone occurred a few times. This chain uses TRBV11-3 with TRBJ1-1, with D unresolved. The ends were cut back, 0 bases at V and 3 bases at J, with 14 bases in the middle. The length of the CDR3 is 16 residues. Germline V gene lookup returns CDR1 SGHNT and CDR2 YENEEA. This CDR3 reads CASSLDYGSMHTEAFF. In DNA form, the CDR3 reads TGTGCCAGCAGCTTAGATTACGGGAGTATGCACACTGAAGCTTTCTTT.

This clone has only one observation. The rearrangement links TRBV2 to TRBJ2-5, with TRBD2 identical over 11 bases. V dropped 1 base and J dropped 0; count of bases not matched to a gene: 7. Germline lookup yields CDR1 SNHLY and CDR2 FYNNEI. CDR3 length: 18 amino acids. The CDR3 protein is CASSEELAGVMYQETQYF. As DNA, the CDR3 is TGTGCCAGCAGTGAAGAACTAGCGGGGGTTATGTACCAAGAGACCCAGTACTTC.